This T cell receptor (beta chain) was identified during a study of long-term antiretroviral therapy in people with HIV. Study results and caveats: Before ART, certain clones expanded, and these dominated the repertoire at all time points. Blood, drawn from about 2004 to 2018, may reflect older ART regimens.

A word on this clone: What it recognizes is unknown.

It was version v3.0 of the immunoSEQ assay that was run at survey level. The table came from immunoSEQ multiplex PCR; TCRdb's copy has only in-frame clones and leaves some out. The sample consists of 30,000 or so clones, roughly 85% of them appearing once. V dropped 4 bases and J dropped 1 base, with 4 bases sitting between them. Looked up from germline, CDR1 is GTSNPN and CDR2 is SVGIG (reference sequence). The CDR3 is 11 residues long. Each donor had at least one pre-ART and at least two post-ART PBMC samples. Each sample contained roughly 0.85-11 million cryopreserved PBMC, thawed before DNA extraction.

The V gene is TRBV30, the J gene TRBJ1-2; the D is unclear. This specimen was unsorted PBMCs, taken 0.8 years before starting antiretroviral therapy. The receptor comes from a man younger than 30 with HIV. The CDR3 loop is CAWNDNYGYTF. CDR3 bases: TGTGCCTGGAATGATAACTATGGCTACACCTTC.